This T cell receptor (beta chain) came from a study of cytomegalovirus exposure and HLA in healthy donors (dated by TCRdb to 2017 to 2019). A note on the overall study: In an earlier analysis of several hundred of the donors, 276 Gb of sequence data and 120 million or so unique TCR beta sequences from about 190 million T cells were reported. Approximately 310 gigabases of sequencing data and around 87 million unique TCR sequences were included in an early release covering about 700 HLA-typed donors. Five DR-DQ haplotypes were handled as single units for association and clustering because linkage in the cohort was strong. The genetic ancestry cluster associated with self-reported Caucasian donors included roughly 84% of the approximately 430 genotyped donors. To predict cytomegalovirus infection status, the study combined high-throughput TCR immunosequencing, statistical association of individual TCRs with disease status, and machine learning. An earlier analysis of fewer than 750 of the donors used high-throughput TCR beta sequencing to judge whether each TCR beta V gene segment behaved as functional or pseudogenic. A later genetic analysis took genome-wide SNP genotypes for about 65% of the 666 donors and used that subset as a discovery cohort. Across around 400 genotyped donors of the cohort, an average of roughly 250,000 unique TCR beta nucleotide sequences per donor were sequenced, and around 19% of those sequences were non-productive. Every discovery cohort repertoire had been produced on one sequencing platform. Donor age, sex, ethnicity and CMV serostatus were collected together with the repertoire data. Typing coverage differed by locus: A, B, C, DRB1 and DQB1 were typed in about 629-640 donors, DQA1 in around 500, DPA1 in nearly 610, and DPB1 in 400 to 480. Rather than drawing on any new phenotypic data, the later analysis identified candidate immune exposures from TCR beta sequences and the way those sequences occurred across donors. The study aimed to test whether cataloging public T cell receptors could reveal signatures of past pathogen exposure. In a later analysis, previously published TCR beta repertoires from 666 donors were re-analyzed and high-resolution HLA genotyping was added so that TCR occurrence patterns could be studied. HLA typing covered class I and class II loci at four-digit resolution. Along with the approximately 700-subject first cohort, a separate validation cohort of about 110 different subjects was used. The study used immunosequencing to profile the T cell repertoires of several hundred subjects and linked those repertoires to cytomegalovirus serostatus.

The cohort consisted of approximately 670 healthy bone marrow donors. All cohort members were sampled while nominally healthy, although unrecorded immune exposures were likely present. The donor was CMV seropositive and belonged to the group of 250 to 300 seropositive cohort members. Every donor gave a peripheral blood sample, and the peripheral blood mononuclear cells from that sample were used for TCR beta sequencing. The Qiagen DNeasy Blood Extraction Kit was used to extract genomic DNA from the blood cell samples. As for this clone: The target of this receptor is not known. Base qualities were left out, and no much larger clone turns up one base away.

The method behind the library was the immunoSEQ multiplex PCR assay. For the multiplex PCR, a mixture combining 60 forward primers for TCR Vbeta segments and 13 reverse primers for TCR Jbeta segments was used. Amplification of the CDR3 region of rearranged TCR beta genes was performed with a multiplex PCR assay on genomic DNA. Amplified TCR beta libraries were sequenced as 87-base-pair reads on the Illumina HiSeq System. As for the original processing: A later analysis tallied around 80 million unique TCR beta chains across the 666 repertoires, and approximately 12 million of those chains were shared by two or more donors. A nearest-neighbor algorithm error-corrected the raw reads and collapsed the reads into unique sequences, merging closely related sequences to remove PCR and sequencing errors. V, D and J gene segments were assigned by aligning CDR3 sequences to IMGT reference sequences. For a sequence to be retained, at least a six-nucleotide match to both a V gene segment and a J gene segment was required. A rearrangement counted as productive if the CDR3 had no stop codons and remained in frame with V and J, and every other rearrangement counted as non-productive. Following IMGT convention, CDR3 was defined as the stretch from the second conserved V-encoded cysteine up to the conserved J-encoded phenylalanine. The earlier analysis of fewer than 700 of the donors excluded sequences that lacked an unambiguous match to a single V gene segment. An earlier analysis of approximately 590 of the donors classified V segments as functional when productive rearrangements were above 56.7% and as segregating when the standard deviation between donors was above 5%. A statistical classification framework was developed to diagnose cytomegalovirus status using the catalog of TCR beta chain sequences. A later analysis assigned V and J genes by comparing TCR nucleotide sequences with IMGT/GENE-DB human TR gene sequences. In a later analysis, CDR3 sequences and most-parsimonious VDJ recombination scenarios were assigned using the TCRdist pipeline. A later analysis defined each TCR beta chain by its CDR3 amino acid sequence plus V-gene family, and excluded reads lacking a unique V-gene family. A later analysis removed 550 to 650 highly shared, low-generation-probability nucleotide sequences to deal with suspected cross-contamination and a sequencing artifact. A later analysis calculated a clonal expansion index for each public chain from normalized within-repertoire ranks of inferred template counts. In a later analysis, generation probabilities were computed using a VDJ recombination model fitted to out-of-frame rearrangements, and the results were checked against IGoR. A later analysis scored TCR-TCR, TCR-HLA and TCR-CMV co-occurrence with hypergeometric tests, applying a repertoire-size bias correction to TCR pairs. A later analysis estimated false discovery rates by permuting HLA or CMV assignments 20 times. A later analysis grouped co-occurring TCRs with DBSCAN, adding TCRdist sequence similarity when clustering within HLA-allele-positive subsets. Repertoires with fewer than 30,000 or more than 120,000 public chains were left out of co-occurrence clustering, as were four to six repertoires with anomalous nucleotide sharing. TCRdb obtained this table from immuneACCESS and retained in-frame rearrangements with V and J assigned. These tables miss some clones; where compared with another copy, unresolved V genes account for less than half of the shortfall, and the remainder is unexplained. From that table come the V and J calls and clone size; the DNA was used to work out D and trimming. This sample comprises some 150,000 clones, about four fifths of them detected only once. The biggest ten clones account for just under 6.5% of the sample.

Overall results and qualifications from the work: Correlated functional status among segregating V segments might be attributable to linkage disequilibrium, but an unknown experimental factor could not be ruled out. The earlier analysis of almost 600 of the donors excluded some 15 rarely observed V segments, including chromosome 9 orphons, because counts were too low. While some public TCRs were present in many individuals, most TCR sequences turned up only very rarely across donors. It was suggested by the authors that the approach could potentially be generalized to other disease states and immunological phenotypes. The classifier was reported to diagnose cytomegalovirus status with high specificity and sensitivity in both the original and validation cohorts. The presence/absence analyses assumed that sequencing depth was roughly uniform across donors, and that assumption may not be true. The cohort was sequenced for TCR beta chains only, and without alpha or paired-chain data the features that could be detected were limited. A further reported finding was that TCR beta sequences accurately predicted the HLA-A and HLA-B alleles for most subjects in the first cohort. A later analysis found that TCR association rates varied across HLA loci, with DRB1 alleles showing the most associated TCRs and HLA-C alleles the fewest. A later analysis found that most CMV-associated TCR beta chains appeared HLA-restricted, with HLA associations seemingly driven largely by CMV exposure. A later genetic analysis reported fewer N-insertions in productive TCRs among donors in an Asian-associated ancestry cluster than the roughly 690-donor mean. CMV serostatus was the only immune exposure information available for the cohort. In an earlier analysis of about 600 of the donors, most TCR beta V segments appeared in productive rearrangements about 87% or about 30% of the time, broadly matching IMGT annotations. Some IMGT-functional V segments, including TRBV6-2 and TRBV6-3, could not be distinguished by the 87-base-pair reads and were therefore excluded. In vitro tests confirmed that three of the cytomegalovirus-associated TCR beta chains recognize cytomegalovirus antigens. HLA typing was unavailable for some donors at each locus, so association tests used only the typed subset. A later genetic analysis associated a missense DCLRE1C variant with V-gene and J-gene trimming of TCR beta chains, and an independent cohort replicated the association. Several of the top co-occurrence clusters appeared to be linked to parvovirus B19, influenza, CMV and Epstein-Barr virus, according to a later analysis. In a later analysis, HLA-associated TCR beta chains were found to be more clonally expanded and to have lower generation probabilities than equally common non-associated chains. The study listed 150 to 200 TCR beta chains as associated with cytomegalovirus. A group of highly shared sequence variants was considered likely to be a technical artifact of the sequencing pipeline. A later analysis associated 16,951 TCR beta sequences with specific HLA alleles at a false discovery rate of 0.05. When HLA alleles, especially DR and DQ, strongly co-occurred, attributing TCR associations to individual alleles was difficult.

Reading the germline V gene gives CDR1 MDHEN and CDR2 SYDVKM. Measured from the cysteine to the phenylalanine, the CDR3 is 12 residues long. The only DNA kept is the CDR3, 36 bases in frame from the first base. The germline ends are 10 bases apart after V is trimmed by 4 bases and J by 6 bases. The chain is encoded by TRBV28 joined to TRBJ2-7; possibly the D gene is TRBD1, per 5 matching bases. The TCR comes from a man aged 45-60 years in good health and CMV-seropositive. What was sequenced was PBMCs. The base sequence is TGTGCCAGCAGTTCGGGCAGGGCCGAGCAGTACTTC. Translation gives CASSSGRAEQYF. Full variable domain (CDR3 extended with the reference TRBV28 and TRBJ2-7 proteins): DVKVTQSSRYLVKRTGEKVFLECVQDMDHENMFWYRQDPGLGLRLIYFSYDVKMKEKGDIPEGYSVSREKKERFSLILESASTNQTSMYLCASSSGRAEQYFGPGTRLTVT.